Each of the 25 T cell receptor beta chains below was sequenced from the same sample in a study of blood T cell repertoires in COVID-19. TCRdb's table, derived via immunoSEQ multiplex PCR, lists solely in-frame clones and lacks some. Seen here are about 250,000 clones, around 85% observed once, and the top ten hold more than 7%. Sequenced sample: peripheral blood. The source of these receptors is an elderly man with acute or convalescent COVID-19.

V gene TRBV19 combines with J gene TRBJ1-1, with D perhaps matching TRBD1 (5 bases). CDR1 and CDR2 (germline): LNHDA, SQIVND (reference sequence). The CDR3 is 13 residues long. V lost 6 bases and J 5 bases, leaving 13 bases between the germline ends. The CDR3 DNA is TGTGCCAGTAGAGGCCACGGGGGGACTGAAGCTTTCTTT. Translated: CASRGHGGTEAFF. The whole variable domain, filled in from reference TRBV19 and TRBJ1-1, reads DGGITQSPKYLFRKEGQNVTLSCEQNLNHDAMYWYRQDPGQGLRLIYYSQIVNDFQKGDIAEGYSVSREKKESFPLTVTSAQKNPTAFYLCASRGHGGTEAFFGQGTRLTVV.

This clone occurred once. The rearrangement joins TRBV6-5 to TRBJ2-7, with 11 bases matching TRBD2. Trimming took 2 bases from V and 2 from J; bases not matched to a gene: 2. Germline lookup yields CDR1 MNHEY and CDR2 SVGAGI. The CDR3 runs 15 residues. This CDR3 reads CASSYGSGRAYEQYF. The CDR3, as DNA: TGTGCCAGCAGTTACGGTAGCGGGAGGGCCTACGAGCAGTACTTC.

CDR3 nucleotide sequence: TGTGCCAGCAGTGAACCCTTTGAGCAGTTCTTC. Translated: CASSEPFEQFF. The rearrangement links TRBV2 to TRBJ2-1; D gene ambiguous. This CDR3 is built from 11 residues. Deletions cut 2 bases from V and 9 bases from J, with 5 bases between. Germline V gene sequence: CDR1 SNHLY, CDR2 FYNNEI.

This clone came up once. This rearrangement joins TRBV2 to TRBJ1-2, with D hard to call. This CDR3 has 12 residues. V lost 6 bases and J lost 7, with 12 bases in between. Germline loops: CDR1 SNHLY, CDR2 FYNNEI. CDR3 nucleotides: TGTGCCAGCAGGGAGGGAACTTTTGGCTACACCTTC. Amino acids: CASREGTFGYTF.

This clone came up once. CDR3 in DNA: TGTGCTAGTGGTCCTAGCGGGGGGCTCCTCTCCTACAATGAGCAGTTCTTC. It is translated as CASGPSGGLLSYNEQFF. The chain uses TRBV12-5 and TRBJ2-1; TRBD2 matches at 11 bases. V trimming: 5 bases; J trimming: 0 bases; junction bases outside the gene matches: 6. CDR1 and CDR2 from the germline V gene are LGHNT and FRNRAP. The CDR3 extends over 17 amino acids. Looking up the rest from reference TRBV12-5 and TRBJ2-1 gives the full variable domain: DARVTQTPRHKVTEMGQEVTMRCQPILGHNTVFWYRQTMMQGLELLAYFRNRAPLDDSGMPKDRFSAEMPDATLATLKIQPSEPRDSAVYFCASGPSGGLLSYNEQFFGPGTRLTVL.

This clone was picked up a small number of times. The chain links TRBV11-2 to TRBJ2-7; D not certain. Germline V gene sequence: CDR1 SGHAT, CDR2 FQNNGV. V lost 4 bases, J lost 3 bases, and 16 bases lay in between. The length of the CDR3 is 15 residues. The CDR3 bases are TGTGCCAGCAGCTGGCGTGCCCGACTGGGCTACGAGCAGTACTTC. Amino acids: CASSWRARLGYEQYF.

The V gene is TRBV18, the J gene TRBJ1-2, with D possibly being TRBD1 (6 bases). The V gene's germline CDR1 is KGHSH and CDR2 LQKENI. The CDR3 has 14 residues. Trimming took 0 bases from V and 8 from J, leaving 13 bases between them. CDR3 sequence (DNA): TGTGCCAGCTCACCACCGGGCAGGGGCAAAGGCTACACCTTC. This codes for CASSPPGRGKGYTF.

The chain combines TRBV27 with TRBJ1-1; TRBD1 agrees at 9 bases. V was pared by 5 bases and J by 5 bases, with 6 bases of the junction left unmatched. The CDR3 spans 14 residues. Germline CDR1 is MNHEY and CDR2 is SMNVEV (reference sequence). Here the CDR3 reads CASSLGQGRTEAFF. DNA for the CDR3: TGTGCCAGCAGTCTAGGACAGGGGAGGACTGAAGCTTTCTTT.

V is TRBV28 and J is TRBJ2-1; 11 bases are a match to TRBD2. CDR1 is MDHEN and CDR2 is SYDVKM in the germline V gene. This CDR3 spans 20 amino acids. The ends lost 2 bases at V and 0 bases at J; junction bases unmatched: 12. The CDR3 nucleotides are TGTGCCAGCAGTTTAGCTCCAGGACTAGCGGGCATAATCTCCTACAATGAGCAGTTCTTC. Its protein product is CASSLAPGLAGIISYNEQFF.

This clone was observed a single time. The junction departs from germline at one end; a sequencing error may be responsible. J is TRBJ1-2 and V is TRBV24-1; 8 nucleotides line up with TRBD1. This CDR3 has 11 residues. Germline V lookup: CDR1 KGHDR, CDR2 SFDVKD. Here the CDR3 DNA reads TGTGCCACCAGTGATTGGACAGGGTTCCATTTC. Residues: CATSDWTGFHF.

The CDR3 here is CASRLTGGEYTQYF. CDR3 nucleotides: TGTGCCAGCAGGCTGACAGGGGGGGAATATACGCAGTATTTT. This sequence joins TRBV6-5 and TRBJ2-3; 9 positions agree with TRBD1. The CDR3 runs to 14 residues. Germline V gives CDR1 MNHEY, CDR2 SVGAGI. V trimming: 6 bases; J trimming: 7 bases; junction bases outside the gene matches: 8.

The gene calls are TRBV6-5 and TRBJ1-2, with no clear D. CDR1 MNHEY and CDR2 SVGAGI come from the germline V gene. Trimming stripped 3 bases from V and 4 bases from J, with 15 bases between. This CDR3 comprises 15 residues. CDR3 amino acids: CASSYVTELGYGYTF. The CDR3 DNA is TGTGCCAGCAGTTATGTTACAGAACTCGGCTATGGCTACACCTTC.

The gene calls are TRBV30 and TRBJ1-5; D is possibly TRBD1 (6 bases). V lost 0 bases and J 4 bases, leaving 13 bases between the germline ends. The CDR3 runs 15 residues. In germline, CDR1 is GTSNPN, CDR2 SVGIG (reference sequence). The CDR3 nucleotides are TGTGCCTGGAGTGTAACGGGACAACTAAATCAGCCCCAGCATTTT. Translation: CAWSVTGQLNQPQHF. The whole variable domain, filled in from reference TRBV30 and TRBJ1-5, reads SQTIHQWPATLVQPVGSPLSLECTVEGTSNPNLYWYRQAAGRGLQLLFYSVGIGQISSEVPQNLSASRPQDRQFILSSKKLLLSDSGFYLCAWSVTGQLNQPQHFGDGTRLSIL.

V usage is TRBV28 and J usage is TRBJ2-2, with D perhaps TRBD1 (6 bases). V was cut by 7 bases and J by 1 base, with 16 bases left in between. The CDR3 consists of 16 residues. Germline-derived CDR1 and CDR2 are MDHEN and SYDVKM. This CDR3 reads CASTSLLTGNTGELFF. DNA for the CDR3: TGTGCCAGCACTAGTCTCTTGACAGGGAACACCGGGGAGCTGTTTTTT.

This clone was observed a handful of times. The V call is TRBV30, the J call TRBJ1-6; 9 bases agree with TRBD1. The CDR3 is 13 residues long. Germline CDR1 reads GTSNPN; CDR2 reads SVGIG (reference sequence). J was trimmed by 7 bases and V by 3 bases; bases with no gene match: 1. The CDR3 is CAWRGTGNSPLHF. The CDR3 bases are TGTGCCTGGAGGGGGACAGGGAATTCACCCCTCCACTTT.

V is TRBV28 and J is TRBJ1-4, with 7 bases lining up with TRBD1. The germline V gene has CDR1 MDHEN and CDR2 SYDVKM. The CDR3 totals 14 residues. With V trimmed by 6 bases and J by 5 bases, 6 bases remained unmatched. CDR3 nucleotides: TGTGCCAGCAGCCCGGGGGACAGAAATGAAAAACTGTTTTTT. Translation: CASSPGDRNEKLFF.

The chain has TRBV7-9 and TRBJ2-2; unclear D gene. V was cut by 3 bases and J by 2 bases, with 7 bases left in between. The CDR3 is 14 residues long. The germline gives CDR1 SEHNR, CDR2 FQNEAQ (reference sequence). CDR3 in DNA: TGTGCCAGCAGCTTGATGCTAAACACCGGGGAGCTGTTTTTT. This encodes CASSLMLNTGELFF. The full variable domain, completed using reference TRBV7-9 and TRBJ2-2, is DTGVSQNPRHKITKRGQNVTFRCDPISEHNRLYWYRQTLGQGPEFLTYFQNEAQLEKSRLLSDRFSAERPKGSFSTLEIQRTEQGDSAMYLCASSLMLNTGELFFGEGSRLTVL.

This rearrangement joins TRBV4-1 to TRBJ2-7, with D possibly being TRBD2 (5 bases). In germline, CDR1 is MGHRA, CDR2 YSYEKL. This CDR3 is 14 amino acids long. V was trimmed by 3 bases and J by 2 bases, leaving 11 bases between them. The CDR3 reads CASSQPHGTYEQYF. The DNA of the CDR3 is TGCGCCAGCAGCCAGCCCCACGGGACCTACGAGCAGTACTTC.

The rearrangement uses TRBV18 and TRBJ1-5, with 7 bases aligning to TRBD1. The germline V gene encodes CDR1 KGHSH and CDR2 LQKENI. CDR3 length: 16 residues. The ends lost 0 bases at V and 3 bases at J; junction bases unmatched: 5. The CDR3: CASSPPGQFSNQPQHF. CDR3 sequence (DNA): TGTGCCAGCTCACCACCGGGACAGTTTTCCAATCAGCCCCAGCATTTT.

The chain recombines TRBV6-6 with TRBJ2-7; D is possibly TRBD2 (6 bases). Per the germline V gene, CDR1 is MNHNY and CDR2 is SVGAGI (reference sequence). Trimming removed 7 bases at V and 2 bases at J, with 12 bases between. The CDR3 consists of 13 residues. The CDR3 loop is CASTRPGAYEQYF. The CDR3 DNA reads TGTGCCAGCACTCGCCCGGGGGCCTACGAGCAGTACTTC.

The rearrangement uses TRBV10-2 and TRBJ2-1; 14 nucleotides align to TRBD2. The V gene end was trimmed by 4 bases and the J gene end by 10 bases; junction bases not matched to a gene: 9. Germline-derived CDR1 and CDR2 are WSHSY and SAAADI. The CDR3 has 16 amino acids. CDR3 nucleotides: TGCGCCAGCAGTGGATCTGGGACTAGCGGGAGTCGGGAGCAGTTCTTC. It encodes CASSGSGTSGSREQFF.

This chain uses TRBV2 with TRBJ2-1; 11 bases match TRBD2. Germline V lookup: CDR1 SNHLY, CDR2 FYNNEI. J gave up 9 bases and V 10 bases, and 14 bases lay outside the gene matches. This CDR3 contains 15 residues. The CDR3 region has the DNA TGTGCCACCAGACCCCTACTAGCGGGAGTTAGTGAGCAGTTCTTC. This codes for CATRPLLAGVSEQFF.

The V gene is TRBV18, the J gene TRBJ2-4, with TRBD2 as a possible D gene (6 bases). The CDR3 consists of 15 residues. V lost 3 bases and J lost 3, with 12 bases in between. Germline assignment: CDR1 KGHSH and CDR2 LQKENI. The CDR3 spells CASSPSSGVKNIQYF. In DNA, the CDR3 is TGTGCCAGCTCACCGTCCTCGGGAGTCAAAAACATTCAGTACTTC.

V and J are TRBV2 and TRBJ1-4; the D gene is possibly TRBD1 (6 bases). The length of the CDR3 is 15 residues. The germline V and J ends were trimmed by 7 bases and 3 bases, with 15 bases remaining between them. Germline V gives CDR1 SNHLY, CDR2 FYNNEI. The CDR3 nucleotides are TGTGCCAGCAATCGAGGGGACACCTCTAATGAAAAACTGTTTTTT. Residues: CASNRGDTSNEKLFF.

CDR3 sequence (DNA): TGTGCCAGCACCACTGGGGACAGTCACAATCAGCCCCAGCATTTT. Translation: CASTTGDSHNQPQHF. The rearrangement uses TRBV28 and TRBJ1-5; 7 nucleotides align to TRBD1. With V trimmed by 7 bases and J by 3 bases, 9 bases remained unmatched. The CDR3 totals 15 residues. Per germline, CDR1 MDHEN and CDR2 SYDVKM.